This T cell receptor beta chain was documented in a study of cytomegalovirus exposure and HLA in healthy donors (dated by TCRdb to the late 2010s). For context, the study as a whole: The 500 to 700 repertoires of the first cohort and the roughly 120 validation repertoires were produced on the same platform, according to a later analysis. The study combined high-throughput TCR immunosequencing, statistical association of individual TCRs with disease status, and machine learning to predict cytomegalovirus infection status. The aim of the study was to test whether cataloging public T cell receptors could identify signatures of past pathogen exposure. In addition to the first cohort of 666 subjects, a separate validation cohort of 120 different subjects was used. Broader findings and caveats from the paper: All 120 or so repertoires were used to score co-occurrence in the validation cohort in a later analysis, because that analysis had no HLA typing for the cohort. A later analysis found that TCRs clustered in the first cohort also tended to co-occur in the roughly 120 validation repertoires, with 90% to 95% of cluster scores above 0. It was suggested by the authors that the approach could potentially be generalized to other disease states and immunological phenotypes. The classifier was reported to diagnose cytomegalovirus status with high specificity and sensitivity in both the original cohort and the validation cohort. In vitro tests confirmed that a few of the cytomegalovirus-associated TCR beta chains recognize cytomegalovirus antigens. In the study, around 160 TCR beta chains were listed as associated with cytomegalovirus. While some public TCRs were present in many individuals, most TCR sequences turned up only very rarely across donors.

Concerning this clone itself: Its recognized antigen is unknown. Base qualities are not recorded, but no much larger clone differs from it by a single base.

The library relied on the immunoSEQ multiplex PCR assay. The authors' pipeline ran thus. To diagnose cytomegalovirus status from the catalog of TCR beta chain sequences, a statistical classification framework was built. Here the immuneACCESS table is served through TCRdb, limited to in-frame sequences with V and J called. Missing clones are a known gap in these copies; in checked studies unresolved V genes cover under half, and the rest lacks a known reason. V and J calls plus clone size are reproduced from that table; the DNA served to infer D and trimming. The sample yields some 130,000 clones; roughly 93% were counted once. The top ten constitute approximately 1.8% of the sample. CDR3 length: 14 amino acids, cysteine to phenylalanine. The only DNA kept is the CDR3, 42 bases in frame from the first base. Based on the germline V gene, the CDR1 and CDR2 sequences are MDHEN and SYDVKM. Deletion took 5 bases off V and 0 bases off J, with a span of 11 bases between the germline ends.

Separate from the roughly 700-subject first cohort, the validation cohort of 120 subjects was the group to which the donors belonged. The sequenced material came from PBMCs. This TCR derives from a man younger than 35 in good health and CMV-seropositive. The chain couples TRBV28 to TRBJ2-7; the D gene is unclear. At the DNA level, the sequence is TGTGCCAGCAGTCCACCGACGGGCTCCTACGAGCAGTACTTC. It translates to CASSPPTGSYEQYF. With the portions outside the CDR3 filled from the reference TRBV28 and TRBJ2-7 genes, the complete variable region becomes DVKVTQSSRYLVKRTGEKVFLECVQDMDHENMFWYRQDPGLGLRLIYFSYDVKMKEKGDIPEGYSVSREKKERFSLILESASTNQTSMYLCASSPPTGSYEQYFGPGTRLTVT.